This T cell receptor (beta chain) is from a study of PD-1 and CTLA-4 blockade in melanoma. Points on this clone: A junction boundary mismatches the germline segment, possibly from a read error.

The data were produced by immunoSEQ multiplex PCR, yet TCRdb's version contains in-frame clones alone and is incomplete. The repertoire holds tens of thousands of clones, with less than 90% as singletons. CDR1 and CDR2 (germline): SGDLS, YYNGEE. The CDR3 totals 16 residues. This clonotype was sampled from a human donor with melanoma. This specimen was CD8+ T cells from peripheral blood, taken from a patient given anti-PD-1 treatment. The chain is built from TRBV9 and TRBJ2-1; 9 bases align to TRBD1. The CDR3 DNA reads as TGTGCCAGCAGCAACCGGGACAGGGTCTCCCACAATGAGCAGTTCTTC. Protein product: CASSNRDRVSHNEQFF. The variable domain in full, completed from reference TRBV9 and TRBJ2-1, reads DSGVTQTPKHLITATGQRVTLRCSPRSGDLSVYWYQQSLDQGLQFLIQYYNGEERAKGNILERFSAQQFPDLHSELNLSSLELGDSALYFCASSNRDRVSHNEQFFGPGTRLTVL.